This T cell receptor (beta chain) was identified in a study of blood T cell repertoires in COVID-19 (dated by TCRdb to the early 2020s). Context from the whole study: Samples covering the acute and convalescent phases of COVID-19 were provided by collaborators in the United States, Italy and Spain. Where available, HLA class I and class II types were obtained from metadata supplied by the sample provider rather than from assay-based typing. A freely available public database, intended as a resource for researchers studying the immune response to SARS-CoV-2, is where the repertoires were released. Nearly every sample came with metadata listing a de-identified subject ID, COVID-19 status, age in years and sex. The samples were drawn from two sources: the first 160 participants of the ongoing ImmuneRACE study, and 950 to 1,500 subjects contributed by 6 global collaborators. Deeply sampled blood TCRbeta repertoires from subjects exposed to, actively infected with, or recovered from COVID-19 were included in the dataset. The prospective study material was composed of cDNA or gDNA derived from T cells, B-cell-depleted T cells, or PBMCs.

Each collaborating institution followed its own protocols to collect whole blood in K2EDTA tubes. Collaborator samples were shipped for TCRbeta analysis as frozen whole blood, isolated PBMCs, or DNA extracted from either sample type. TCRbeta CDR3 regions were amplified from genomic DNA by means of the immunoSEQ Assay, a bias-controlled multiplex PCR. The original pipeline was this. The number of nucleated cells in each sample was estimated from the amplification of reference gene primers within the assay. To quantify the absolute abundance of each unique TCRbeta CDR3 rearrangement, sequence reads were collapsed and filtered. Productive Simpson clonality was computed per sample as the square root of Simpson's diversity index over productive rearrangements. Imported from immuneACCESS, the table was reduced by TCRdb to in-frame sequences with V and J called. These copies leave out some clones; in studies compared against another copy, an unresolved V gene accounts for under half, and the cause of the remainder is not known. V, J and clone size were drawn from that table, and D and trimming were deduced from the DNA. Within this sample are about 170,000 clones, with around four fifths of them counted one time only. The ten biggest clones cover 2.5% to 3% of the sample.

The investigation overall reported the following: Clinical and demographic metadata were provided uncurated, with the amount varying by source and participant.

Details on this clone: It lacks a known antigen. Base qualities are not at hand, and no much larger clone is one base apart.

The CDR3, cysteine through phenylalanine, is 14 amino acids long. The DNA shown is the 42-base CDR3, in frame from base 1. CDR1 and CDR2 (MNHEY, SMNVEV) derive from the germline V gene (reference sequence). V has 5 bases trimmed and J has 2 bases trimmed; junction bases matching no gene number 3. The sample was peripheral blood. This receptor was identified in a man in his sixties or seventies with acute or convalescent COVID-19. The chain employs TRBV27 and TRBJ1-5; TRBD1 agrees with 7 junctional bases. The CDR3 in this case is CASSVDRGNQPQHF. The sequenced DNA: TGTGCCAGCAGTGTAGACAGGGGCAATCAGCCCCAGCATTTT.